This TCR beta chain was identified during a study of blood T cell repertoires in COVID-19. Study as a whole: Samples taken during acute and convalescent COVID-19 were collected in the United States, Italy and Spain. Sources were T cells, B-cell-depleted T cells, or PBMCs; the material itself was cDNA or gDNA.

The CDR3 is made up of 18 amino acids. The junction had 12 bases not matched to a gene; V was cut back by 4 bases and J by 2 bases. Per the germline V gene, CDR1 is SNHLY and CDR2 is FYNNEI. Source study methods: Estimates of nucleated cell counts were drawn from the amplification of reference gene primers. Using immunoSEQ multiplex PCR, the repertoire was profiled, and TCRdb retains in-frame clones only, with some absent. Clone size and V and J calls were adopted from that table, with D and trimming inferred from the DNA. The sample carries around 120,000 clones, roughly 81% recorded once. The chain has TRBV2 and TRBJ1-5; 9 bases agree with TRBD1. Sequencing used peripheral blood. This TCR derives from a human donor in a cohort sampled during active COVID-19. In DNA, the CDR3 is TGTGCCAGCAGTGTAGCGACAGGGGGTAATATGCGCAATCAGCCCCAGCATTTT. Its protein product is CASSVATGGNMRNQPQHF.